Here is one T cell receptor beta chain with its context. The data belong to a study of a mutant IDH1 vaccine in newly diagnosed glioma. For the study at large: Among treated patients, 62.5% were male and roughly 38% female, and mean age was 40.4 years. Receipt of radiotherapy, temozolomide, or both preceded the study, and most received both.

Time point: baseline, week 1 (first vaccination visit). The treatment denotes: pre-vaccination baseline after standard-of-care therapy. Losses at the gene ends were 2 bases for V and 4 bases for J; bases not matched to a gene: 8. Germline V gene lookup returns CDR1 KGHSH and CDR2 LQKENI. The CDR3 runs to 16 residues. Profiled with immunoSEQ multiplex PCR; TCRdb holds only in-frame clones, not every one. The repertoire includes about 66,000 clones, approximately 83% of them detected once, and under 3.5% sits in the top ten. The chain employs TRBV18 and TRBJ1-1, with 9 bases lining up with TRBD1. This sequence was found in a man younger than 40 with glioma. The sample here was PBMCs, taken from a glioma patient treated with radiotherapy, temozolomide or both. Here the CDR3 DNA reads TGTGCCAGCTCACCATCGGACAGGGGAGGAATCACTGAAGCTTTCTTT. This encodes CASSPSDRGGITEAFF.